These T cell receptor beta chains were read from a single sample in a study of beta chain features in type 1 diabetes. TCRdb keeps only in-frame clones here, not all; method: immunoSEQ multiplex PCR. Among 90,000 to 110,000 clones listed, approximately 39% were seen once. The sample consisted of stem cell memory CD4+ T cells from blood. The receptors stem from a woman between 18 and 30 years old in good health. The CDR3 runs from the conserved cysteine through the conserved F or W. D genes are given only for firm matches. Rows give clone size only sometimes, using once, few, many, or a class for an expanded clone.

cdr3_aa: CASTTLAVFNEQFF
cdr3_nt: TGTGCCAGCACGACACTAGCGGTCTTTAATGAGCAGTTCTTC
clone_size: -
d_call: TRBD2
cdr3_length: 14
j_call: TRBJ2-1
v_call: TRBV2

cdr3_aa: CASVRDNQPQHF
cdr3_nt: TGTGCCAGTGTAAGAGACAATCAGCCCCAGCATTTT
clone_size: -
d_call: -
cdr3_length: 12
j_call: TRBJ1-5
v_call: TRBV28

cdr3_aa: CASSALAGQQETQYF
cdr3_nt: TGTGCCAGCAGCGCTCTAGCGGGACAGCAAGAGACCCAGTACTTC
clone_size: -
d_call: TRBD2
cdr3_length: 15
j_call: TRBJ2-5
v_call: TRBV9

cdr3_aa: CASSGQGWPSGANVLTF
cdr3_nt: TGCGCCAGCTCCGGACAGGGCTGGCCCTCTGGGGCCAACGTCCTGACTTTC
clone_size: -
d_call: TRBD1
cdr3_length: 17
j_call: TRBJ2-6
v_call: TRBV5-1

cdr3_aa: CASSRQGGDYYEQYF
cdr3_nt: TGTGCCAGCAGTCGACAGGGGGGTGACTACTACGAGCAGTACTTC
clone_size: -
d_call: TRBD1
cdr3_length: 15
j_call: TRBJ2-7
v_call: TRBV6-6

cdr3_aa: CASSVERRGETQYF
cdr3_nt: TGTGCCAGCAGCGTAGAGCGGAGGGGAGAGACCCAGTACTTC
clone_size: few
d_call: -
cdr3_length: 14
j_call: TRBJ2-5
v_call: TRBV9

cdr3_aa: CASSLELDYEQYF
cdr3_nt: TGTGCCAGCAGCTTGGAACTAGATTACGAGCAGTACTTC
clone_size: few
d_call: -
cdr3_length: 13
j_call: TRBJ2-7
v_call: TRBV5-4

cdr3_aa: CASSSRGPQAQYF
cdr3_nt: TGTGCCAGCAGCTCCCGGGGTCCACAAGCCCAGTACTTC
clone_size: -
d_call: -
cdr3_length: 13
j_call: TRBJ2-5
v_call: TRBV11-2

cdr3_aa: CAWSLGTYSGNTIYF
cdr3_nt: TGTGCCTGGAGTTTAGGGACATACTCTGGAAACACCATATATTTT
clone_size: -
d_call: -
cdr3_length: 15
j_call: TRBJ1-3
v_call: TRBV30

cdr3_aa: CASSYPTGGWQFF
cdr3_nt: TGTGCCAGCAGCTACCCGACAGGGGGCTGGCAGTTCTTC
clone_size: -
d_call: TRBD1
cdr3_length: 13
j_call: TRBJ2-1
v_call: TRBV7-8

cdr3_aa: CASSPGGTKNIQYF
cdr3_nt: TGTGCCAGCTCACCAGGGGGGACCAAAAACATTCAGTACTTC
clone_size: few
d_call: -
cdr3_length: 14
j_call: TRBJ2-4
v_call: TRBV18

cdr3_aa: CASSPWDSLNEQFF
cdr3_nt: TGTGCCAGCAGCCCGTGGGACAGCCTCAATGAGCAGTTCTTC
clone_size: few
d_call: TRBD1
cdr3_length: 14
j_call: TRBJ2-1
v_call: TRBV11-2

cdr3_aa: CASSLDGLAGVPDTQYF
cdr3_nt: TGTGCCAGCAGCTTAGACGGGCTAGCGGGAGTTCCAGATACGCAGTATTTT
clone_size: -
d_call: TRBD2
cdr3_length: 17
j_call: TRBJ2-3
v_call: TRBV7-2

cdr3_aa: CASATGAEDLSGANVLTF
cdr3_nt: TGTGCCAGCGCGACAGGGGCAGAGGACCTCTCTGGGGCCAACGTCCTGACTTTC
clone_size: -
d_call: TRBD1
cdr3_length: 18
j_call: TRBJ2-6
v_call: TRBV7-8

cdr3_aa: CASSIDRGTEAFF
cdr3_nt: TGTGCCAGCAGTATAGACAGGGGCACTGAAGCTTTCTTT
clone_size: few
d_call: TRBD1
cdr3_length: 13
j_call: TRBJ1-1
v_call: TRBV27

cdr3_aa: CASSPGGRRTGELFF
cdr3_nt: TGTGCCAGTAGCCCCGGCGGGAGGCGCACCGGGGAGCTGTTTTTT
clone_size: few
d_call: TRBD2
cdr3_length: 15
j_call: TRBJ2-2
v_call: TRBV19

cdr3_aa: CASSHRDRGRSEQYF
cdr3_nt: TGTGCCAGCAGCCACCGGGACAGGGGAAGGTCCGAGCAGTACTTC
clone_size: few
d_call: TRBD1
cdr3_length: 15
j_call: TRBJ2-7
v_call: TRBV2

cdr3_aa: CASSHSGSAYNEQFF
cdr3_nt: TGCGCCAGCAGCCATAGCGGGAGCGCCTACAATGAGCAGTTCTTC
clone_size: few
d_call: TRBD2
cdr3_length: 15
j_call: TRBJ2-1
v_call: TRBV4-3

cdr3_aa: CASSQSGQGDGYTF
cdr3_nt: TGTGCCAGCAGCCAATCCGGACAGGGTGACGGCTACACCTTC
clone_size: once
d_call: TRBD1
cdr3_length: 14
j_call: TRBJ1-2
v_call: TRBV16

cdr3_aa: CASSPLPTGVPYNEQFF
cdr3_nt: TGTGCCAGCTCACCTCTCCCGACGGGAGTCCCCTACAATGAGCAGTTCTTC
clone_size: -
d_call: -
cdr3_length: 17
j_call: TRBJ2-1
v_call: TRBV18

cdr3_aa: CASSVLAGFDKNIQYF
cdr3_nt: TGTGCCAGCAGTGTACTAGCGGGATTCGACAAAAACATTCAGTACTTC
clone_size: few
d_call: TRBD2
cdr3_length: 16
j_call: TRBJ2-4
v_call: TRBV2

cdr3_aa: CASSQWAPAYGNTIYF
cdr3_nt: TGTGCCAGCAGCCAATGGGCCCCAGCCTACGGAAACACCATATATTTT
clone_size: -
d_call: -
cdr3_length: 16
j_call: TRBJ1-3
v_call: TRBV14

cdr3_aa: CASSVGLDSYNEQFF
cdr3_nt: TGTGCCAGCAGCGTAGGGCTAGATTCCTACAATGAGCAGTTCTTC
clone_size: -
d_call: -
cdr3_length: 15
j_call: TRBJ2-1
v_call: TRBV9

cdr3_aa: CASSLQALTYEQYF
cdr3_nt: TGTGCCAGCAGTTTGCAAGCTTTGACCTACGAGCAGTACTTC
clone_size: -
d_call: -
cdr3_length: 14
j_call: TRBJ2-7
v_call: TRBV28

cdr3_aa: CAISEQLAGVPSKFF
cdr3_nt: TGTGCCATCAGTGAGCAACTAGCGGGAGTCCCAAGCAAGTTCTTC
clone_size: -
d_call: TRBD2
cdr3_length: 15
j_call: TRBJ2-1
v_call: TRBV10-3

cdr3_aa: CASSSQVQGDTQYF
cdr3_nt: TGTGCCAGCAGCTCACAGGTGCAAGGGGATACGCAGTATTTT
clone_size: -
d_call: -
cdr3_length: 14
j_call: TRBJ2-3
v_call: TRBV7-6

cdr3_aa: CASSLVARAGGLNEQFF
cdr3_nt: TGTGCCAGCAGCTTAGTAGCTCGAGCGGGAGGGCTCAATGAGCAGTTCTTC
clone_size: few
d_call: TRBD2
cdr3_length: 17
j_call: TRBJ2-1
v_call: TRBV7-2

cdr3_aa: CASSPHGVALSYEQYF
cdr3_nt: TGTGCCAGCAGTCCCCACGGGGTAGCTCTTAGCTACGAGCAGTACTTC
clone_size: -
d_call: -
cdr3_length: 16
j_call: TRBJ2-7
v_call: TRBV28

cdr3_aa: CASSTFKGLAGGPILNEQFF
cdr3_nt: TGTGCCAGCAGTACCTTCAAGGGACTAGCGGGAGGGCCTATCTTAAATGAGCAGTTCTTC
clone_size: -
d_call: TRBD2
cdr3_length: 20
j_call: TRBJ2-1
v_call: TRBV28

cdr3_aa: CASSLPPGGYTF
cdr3_nt: TGTGCCAGCAGCTTACCTCCGGGGGGCTACACCTTC
clone_size: -
d_call: -
cdr3_length: 12
j_call: TRBJ1-2
v_call: TRBV11-2

cdr3_aa: CASSRPPRGEAFF
cdr3_nt: TGTGCCAGCAGTCGACCCCCGAGGGGGGAAGCTTTCTTT
clone_size: -
d_call: -
cdr3_length: 13
j_call: TRBJ1-1
v_call: TRBV28

cdr3_aa: CASRWPNTGELFF
cdr3_nt: TGCGCCAGCCGATGGCCGAACACCGGGGAGCTGTTTTTT
clone_size: few
d_call: -
cdr3_length: 13
j_call: TRBJ2-2
v_call: TRBV5-1

cdr3_aa: CASSSISSGAAYEQYF
cdr3_nt: TGTGCCAGCTCATCCATCAGTTCGGGAGCAGCCTACGAGCAGTACTTC
clone_size: -
d_call: -
cdr3_length: 16
j_call: TRBJ2-7
v_call: TRBV18

cdr3_aa: CASTPSRQVNTEAFF
cdr3_nt: TGTGCCAGCACCCCATCCCGACAGGTGAACACTGAAGCTTTCTTT
clone_size: -
d_call: -
cdr3_length: 15
j_call: TRBJ1-1
v_call: TRBV28

cdr3_aa: CASSPPGRISTDTQYF
cdr3_nt: TGTGCCAGCAGCCCCCCCGGCAGGATTAGCACAGATACGCAGTATTTT
clone_size: -
d_call: -
cdr3_length: 16
j_call: TRBJ2-3
v_call: TRBV7-2

cdr3_aa: CASSLTGASDTQYF
cdr3_nt: TGCGCCAGCAGCTTGACAGGGGCTTCAGATACGCAGTATTTT
clone_size: -
d_call: TRBD1
cdr3_length: 14
j_call: TRBJ2-3
v_call: TRBV5-1

cdr3_aa: CAIEAGQYNEQFF
cdr3_nt: TGTGCCATCGAAGCGGGACAATACAATGAGCAGTTCTTC
clone_size: -
d_call: -
cdr3_length: 13
j_call: TRBJ2-1
v_call: TRBV10-3

cdr3_aa: CASSLRHSQQPQHF
cdr3_nt: TGTGCCAGCAGCCTCAGACATTCCCAACAGCCCCAGCATTTT
clone_size: -
d_call: -
cdr3_length: 14
j_call: TRBJ1-5
v_call: TRBV21-1

cdr3_aa: CASSLQKSSYNEQFF
cdr3_nt: TGCGCCAGCAGCTTACAGAAGAGCTCCTACAATGAGCAGTTCTTC
clone_size: -
d_call: -
cdr3_length: 15
j_call: TRBJ2-1
v_call: TRBV5-1

cdr3_aa: CASGGNPYGYTF
cdr3_nt: TGTGCCAGCGGAGGGAATCCTTATGGCTACACCTTC
clone_size: few
d_call: -
cdr3_length: 12
j_call: TRBJ1-2
v_call: TRBV6-1

cdr3_aa: CASSVRTGSGANVLTF
cdr3_nt: TGTGCCAGCAGCGTCCGGACAGGCTCTGGGGCCAACGTCCTGACTTTC
clone_size: -
d_call: TRBD1
cdr3_length: 16
j_call: TRBJ2-6
v_call: TRBV9

cdr3_aa: CASSYRATSSYEQYF
cdr3_nt: TGTGCCAGTAGCTACAGGGCCACGAGCTCCTACGAGCAGTACTTC
clone_size: -
d_call: -
cdr3_length: 15
j_call: TRBJ2-7
v_call: TRBV19

cdr3_aa: CAIRAASGRLLEQFF
cdr3_nt: TGTGCCATCAGGGCGGCTAGCGGGAGATTACTGGAGCAGTTCTTC
clone_size: few
d_call: TRBD2
cdr3_length: 15
j_call: TRBJ2-1
v_call: TRBV10-3

cdr3_aa: CASSSPAGGTDTQYF
cdr3_nt: TGCGCCAGCAGTTCTCCGGCGGGTGGCACAGATACGCAGTATTTT
clone_size: -
d_call: -
cdr3_length: 15
j_call: TRBJ2-3
v_call: TRBV4-3

cdr3_aa: CASSVTSGRTNEQFF
cdr3_nt: TGTGCCAGCAGTGTAACTAGCGGGAGGACAAATGAGCAGTTCTTC
clone_size: few
d_call: TRBD2
cdr3_length: 15
j_call: TRBJ2-1
v_call: TRBV25-1